This TCR beta chain was sequenced for a study of technical replicates of blood from a handful of donors. The V and J ends lost 5 bases and 6 bases, in that order; junction bases with no gene match: 10. This CDR3 region has 15 residues. Germline V CDR1 and CDR2: LNHDA, SQIVND (reference sequence). Repertoires were generated with immunoSEQ multiplex PCR, while TCRdb's copy carries only in-frame clones and drops some. The sample yields around 76,000 clones, approximately 96% seen once. The J gene is TRBJ2-7, the V gene TRBV19; TRBD2 agrees at 10 bases. What was sequenced was T cells isolated from PBMCs. The clonotype was recovered from a human donor in good health. Here the CDR3 DNA reads TGTGCCAGTAGTCCCGGGGCTAGCGGGGGCGGCGAGCAGTACTTC. This sequence encodes CASSPGASGGGEQYF.